One sample yielded the 15 T cell receptor beta chains listed below, sequenced in a study of naive and memory T cell subsets. Their antigens are not known. The beta constant-region primer was an equimolar mix of two oligonucleotides covering TRBC1 and TRBC2. The ligated cDNA underwent four PCR rounds using SP2 and nested alpha and beta constant-region primers. TCRdb re-analysed the UMI-ligation and nested PCR reads in MiXCR, keeping a single row per CDR3 protein. The sample lists about 150,000 distinct CDR3 sequences, under 25% occurring once. Study-level findings and limits: Possibly reflecting memory cells re-expressing CD45RA, a few larger clonotypes occurred in naive repertoires, especially CD8.

Material: naive CD4+ T cells from blood. These receptors were taken from a human donor in good health.

In nucleotides, the CDR3 is TGTGCCAGCAGCCACCTAGGGGGACAGGACATCTCCTACGAGCAGTACTTC. Encoded protein: CASSHLGGQDISYEQYF. The rearrangement links TRBV3-1 to TRBJ2-7; 8 bases are shared with TRBD1. With 3 bases clipped from V and 0 bases from J, the junction kept 10 bases outside the gene matches. The length of the CDR3 is 17 residues. Germline assignment: CDR1 LGHDT and CDR2 YNNKEL (reference sequence).

This chain connects TRBV12-3 or TRBV12-4 to TRBJ1-6; D unresolved. The CDR3 has 13 residues. V was shortened by 7 bases and J by 0 bases, with 4 bases between the two germline ends. For the CDR3, the DNA is TGTGCCAGCAAGGGCTCCTATAATTCACCCCTCCACTTT. Amino acids: CASKGSYNSPLHF.

This clonotype was detected once. V usage is TRBV2 and J usage is TRBJ1-6; D call uncertain. The germline V gene has CDR1 SNHLY and CDR2 FYNNEI. Trimming left V 2 bases short and J 9 bases short, with 14 bases between. The CDR3 length is 15 residues. The CDR3: CASSEQGKIGSPLHF. The CDR3 nucleotides are TGTGCCAGCAGTGAACAAGGGAAGATCGGTTCACCCCTCCACTTT.

This clonotype has more than one count but fewer than ten. The gene calls are TRBV4-1 and TRBJ2-1; D gene uncertain. CDR3 length: 14 residues. V lost 3 bases and J 4 bases, leaving 10 bases between the germline ends. CDR1 is MGHRA and CDR2 is YSYEKL in the germline V gene. CDR3 nucleotides: TGCGCCAGCAGCCAGGTATGGGATTACAATGAGCAGTTCTTC. Its protein product is CASSQVWDYNEQFF.

The V gene is TRBV20-1, the J gene TRBJ2-1, with TRBD2 matching 11 bases. V dropped 1 base and J dropped 7; count of bases not matched to a gene: 15. CDR1 and CDR2 from the germline V gene are DFQATT and SNEGSKA (reference sequence). This CDR3 has 18 amino acids. CDR3 nucleotides: TGCAGTGCTAGAGTTATTAGAAGTAGCGGGAGGGCCTTGAATGAGCAGTTCTTC. As protein: CSARVIRSSGRALNEQFF.

This clonotype has a count of ten or more. CDR3 sequence (DNA): TGCAGCGTCGCGGAGAGGATTACTAGCGGGAGATTAGGGCCCGGGGAGCTGTTTTTT. Translation gives CSVAERITSGRLGPGELFF. The V and J genes are TRBV29-1 and TRBJ2-2; 11 positions match TRBD2. The J segment lost 6 bases and the V segment lost 6 bases, leaving 21 bases of the junction unmatched. From germline, CDR1 is SQVTM and CDR2 ANQGSEA. The CDR3 covers 19 residues.

The chain uses TRBV28 and TRBJ2-4; TRBD1 might be the D (5 bases). Trimming left V 2 bases short and J 4 bases short, with 12 bases between. This CDR3 is built from 15 residues. Germline V CDR1 and CDR2: MDHEN, SYDVKM. In DNA, the CDR3 is TGTGCCAGCAGTTTACCAGGGCCAGAAAAAAACATTCAGTACTTC. Its translation is CASSLPGPEKNIQYF.

This chain uses TRBV6-2 or TRBV6-3 with TRBJ2-7; D is perhaps TRBD1 (5 bases). This CDR3 region has 11 residues. Trimming took off 5 bases at V and 4 bases at J, with 6 bases between the two ends. Germline assignment: CDR1 MNHEY and CDR2 SVGEGT. CDR3 sequence reads: CASSNRYEQYF. The CDR3 DNA sequence: TGTGCCAGCAGTAACAGGTACGAGCAGTACTTC.

The rearrangement joins TRBV24-1 to TRBJ2-1; 8 nucleotides match TRBD1. CDR1 is KGHDR and CDR2 is SFDVKD in the germline V gene. The V gene end was trimmed by 3 bases and the J gene end by 4 bases; junction bases not matched to a gene: 4. The CDR3 runs 15 residues. In DNA form, the CDR3 reads TGTGCCACCAGTGATCCGGGACAGGTATACAATGAGCAGTTCTTC. As protein: CATSDPGQVYNEQFF.

This clonotype came up a few times. The V call is TRBV6-2 or TRBV6-3, the J call TRBJ2-7; no firm D call. Trimming took off 6 bases at V and 0 bases at J, with 12 bases between the two ends. This CDR3 has 14 residues. Germline V gene lookup returns CDR1 MNHEY and CDR2 SVGEGT. The DNA for the CDR3 is TGTGCCAGCAGCTTCAGGAGCCTCTCCTACGAGCAGTACTTC. It codes for CASSFRSLSYEQYF.

The rearrangement links TRBV6-1 to TRBJ2-2, with D perhaps matching TRBD1 (6 bases). From germline, CDR1 is MNHNS and CDR2 SASEGT. The CDR3 sequence is 15 residues long. Deletions cut 5 bases from V and 5 bases from J, with 15 bases between. In nucleotides, the CDR3 is TGTGCCAGCAGTTGGAGAGGGGGAGCGACCGGGGAGCTGTTTTTT. Encoded protein: CASSWRGGATGELFF.

There are a few counts of this clonotype. The chain carries TRBV5-1 and TRBJ1-4; 8 bases fit TRBD1. The CDR3 covers 15 residues. Looked up from germline, CDR1 is SGHRS and CDR2 is YFSETQ. Germline trimming cut 4 bases from V and 5 bases from J; bases unmatched to any gene: 7. The CDR3 DNA sequence: TGCGCCAGCAGCCCATCAGGGGGCTCAAATGAAAAACTGTTTTTT. Translating it yields CASSPSGGSNEKLFF.

This chain uses TRBV6-2 or TRBV6-3 with TRBJ1-1; 7 bases fit TRBD1. Germline values: CDR1 MNHEY, CDR2 SVGEGT. The trim removed 0 bases at V and 1 base at J, leaving 11 bases unmatched. CDR3 length equals 18 residues. CDR3 coding DNA: TGTGCCAGCAGTTACTCGAAAGGGGGCCGCGGTCCGAACACTGAAGCTTTCTTT. Amino acid sequence: CASSYSKGGRGPNTEAFF.

The chain links TRBV2 to TRBJ2-5; D possibly corresponds to TRBD1 (5 bases). The germline V and J ends were trimmed by 9 bases and 3 bases, with 17 bases remaining between them. Germline CDR1 and CDR2: SNHLY and FYNNEI. The CDR3 extends over 14 amino acids. Here the CDR3 DNA reads TGTGCCAGTAGGACACGTAGTGTCGAAGAGACCCAGTACTTC. Translated: CASRTRSVEETQYF.

This clonotype was counted a few times. The chain joins TRBV27 to TRBJ2-3; D unclear. CDR3 length: 17 amino acids. Germline lookup yields CDR1 MNHEY and CDR2 SMNVEV (reference sequence). Deletions cut 6 bases from V and 0 bases from J, with 19 bases between. As DNA, the CDR3 is TGTGCCAGCAGCACTATCAAGACGGCCACTAGCACAGATACGCAGTATTTT. Translated: CASSTIKTATSTDTQYF.